This is a list of T cell receptor beta chains from one sample in a study of PD-L1 blockade in urothelial cancer. The protocol was immunoSEQ multiplex PCR, while the TCRdb copy is restricted to in-frame clones and leaves out a portion. Among tens of thousands of clones, about 86% were seen once, and the ten largest hold under 15%. Source: PBMCs, taken around atezolizumab (anti-PD-L1) treatment. The receptor source for this set is a man aged 60 to 69 with urothelial cancer. Both conserved end residues are part of each CDR3. Each record gives: CDR3 length, V gene, D gene, clone size, J gene, CDR3 protein, CDR3 DNA. D genes are given only for firm matches. Clone size is shown for a subset of rows, as once, few, many or a class of expanded clone.

cdr3_length: 13
v_call: TRBV10-2
d_call: NA
clone_size: NA
j_call: TRBJ2-7
cdr3_aa: CASSRVPRYEQYF
cdr3_nt: TGCGCCAGCAGCCGAGTCCCGCGGTACGAGCAGTACTTC

cdr3_length: 12
v_call: TRBV30
d_call: NA
clone_size: NA
j_call: TRBJ1-2
cdr3_aa: CAWGNGNYGYTF
cdr3_nt: TGTGCCTGGGGTAACGGGAACTATGGCTACACCTTC

cdr3_length: 15
v_call: TRBV29-1
d_call: NA
clone_size: NA
j_call: TRBJ1-1
cdr3_aa: CSVESGSRVGTEAFF
cdr3_nt: TGCAGCGTTGAATCCGGTAGCAGGGTTGGAACTGAAGCTTTCTTT

cdr3_length: 12
v_call: TRBV7-9
d_call: NA
clone_size: few
j_call: TRBJ2-5
cdr3_aa: CASTLNRETQYF
cdr3_nt: TGTGCCAGCACCTTAAATCGGGAGACCCAGTACTTC

cdr3_length: 15
v_call: TRBV10-2
d_call: TRBD1
clone_size: NA
j_call: TRBJ1-5
cdr3_aa: CASSESRGAGQPQHF
cdr3_nt: TGCGCCAGCAGTGAGTCCAGGGGGGCTGGTCAGCCCCAGCATTTT

cdr3_length: 13
v_call: TRBV7-8
d_call: NA
clone_size: NA
j_call: TRBJ2-7
cdr3_aa: CASSKDRTYEQYF
cdr3_nt: TGTGCCAGCAGCAAAGACAGGACCTACGAGCAGTACTTC

cdr3_length: 14
v_call: TRBV30
d_call: NA
clone_size: NA
j_call: TRBJ1-1
cdr3_aa: CAWRRRRANTEAFF
cdr3_nt: TGTGCCTGGAGGCGTCGCAGGGCGAACACTGAAGCTTTCTTT

cdr3_length: 15
v_call: TRBV7-2
d_call: NA
clone_size: NA
j_call: TRBJ2-2
cdr3_aa: CASSAPGEGTGELFF
cdr3_nt: TGTGCCAGCAGCGCCCCAGGGGAAGGCACCGGGGAGCTGTTTTTT

cdr3_length: 15
v_call: TRBV5-6
d_call: TRBD2
clone_size: NA
j_call: TRBJ2-3
cdr3_aa: CASSLGSGGPDTQYF
cdr3_nt: TGTGCCAGCAGCTTAGGTAGCGGGGGCCCAGATACGCAGTATTTT

cdr3_length: 13
v_call: TRBV16
d_call: TRBD1
clone_size: NA
j_call: TRBJ2-7
cdr3_aa: CASSRDRTYEQYF
cdr3_nt: TGTGCCAGCAGCCGGGACAGAACCTACGAGCAGTACTTC

cdr3_length: 12
v_call: TRBV2
d_call: TRBD1
clone_size: NA
j_call: TRBJ2-1
cdr3_aa: CASSRTGVEQFF
cdr3_nt: TGTGCCAGCAGTCGTACAGGGGTTGAGCAGTTCTTC

cdr3_length: 16
v_call: TRBV11-3
d_call: TRBD2
clone_size: NA
j_call: TRBJ2-5
cdr3_aa: CASSPRLAGAQETQYF
cdr3_nt: TGTGCCAGCAGCCCCCGACTAGCGGGGGCCCAAGAGACCCAGTACTTC

cdr3_length: 14
v_call: TRBV5-1
d_call: TRBD1
clone_size: NA
j_call: TRBJ1-1
cdr3_aa: CASSLQGAGTEAFF
cdr3_nt: TGCGCCAGCAGCTTACAGGGGGCGGGCACTGAAGCTTTCTTT

cdr3_length: 15
v_call: TRBV29-1
d_call: NA
clone_size: NA
j_call: TRBJ1-2
cdr3_aa: CSVEGPGGQDYGYTF
cdr3_nt: TGCAGCGTTGAAGGCCCCGGGGGGCAGGACTATGGCTACACCTTC

cdr3_length: 14
v_call: TRBV11-3
d_call: NA
clone_size: NA
j_call: TRBJ2-7
cdr3_aa: CASSSRGSIEEQYF
cdr3_nt: TGTGCCAGCAGCTCCAGGGGTTCGATTGAGGAGCAGTACTTC

cdr3_length: 14
v_call: TRBV19
d_call: TRBD1
clone_size: NA
j_call: TRBJ2-3
cdr3_aa: CASTTTGGEDTQYF
cdr3_nt: TGTGCCAGTACCACGACAGGGGGAGAGGATACGCAGTATTTT

cdr3_length: 17
v_call: TRBV7-2
d_call: NA
clone_size: NA
j_call: TRBJ2-1
cdr3_aa: CASTKEGPGVSYNEQFF
cdr3_nt: TGTGCCAGCACCAAAGAGGGTCCCGGGGTCTCCTACAATGAGCAGTTCTTC

cdr3_length: 13
v_call: TRBV30
d_call: NA
clone_size: NA
j_call: TRBJ2-3
cdr3_aa: CAWSEISWDTQYF
cdr3_nt: TGTGCCTGGAGTGAGATTAGTTGGGATACGCAGTATTTT

cdr3_length: 15
v_call: TRBV28
d_call: TRBD1
clone_size: NA
j_call: TRBJ1-1
cdr3_aa: CASTPEDRRDGEAFF
cdr3_nt: TGTGCCAGCACCCCAGAGGACAGGAGAGATGGTGAAGCTTTCTTT

cdr3_length: 15
v_call: TRBV6-1
d_call: NA
clone_size: NA
j_call: TRBJ1-1
cdr3_aa: CASSFETGMNTEAFF
cdr3_nt: TGTGCCAGCAGTTTCGAAACAGGTATGAACACTGAAGCTTTCTTT

cdr3_length: 15
v_call: TRBV4-2
d_call: NA
clone_size: NA
j_call: TRBJ2-2
cdr3_aa: CASGGVGPNTGELFF
cdr3_nt: TGTGCCAGCGGAGGCGTAGGGCCTAACACCGGGGAGCTGTTTTTT

cdr3_length: 16
v_call: TRBV15
d_call: NA
clone_size: NA
j_call: TRBJ1-2
cdr3_aa: CATSRDLMTGNYGYTF
cdr3_nt: TGTGCCACCAGCAGAGATCTTATGACAGGCAACTATGGCTACACCTTC

cdr3_length: 14
v_call: TRBV27
d_call: NA
clone_size: NA
j_call: TRBJ1-5
cdr3_aa: CASNPSGGHQPQHF
cdr3_nt: TGTGCCAGCAACCCCTCAGGCGGGCATCAGCCCCAGCATTTT

cdr3_length: 16
v_call: TRBV4-2
d_call: TRBD2
clone_size: NA
j_call: TRBJ2-7
cdr3_aa: CASSQGLAGATYEQYF
cdr3_nt: TGTGCCAGCAGCCAAGGCCTAGCGGGCGCGACCTACGAGCAGTACTTC

cdr3_length: 16
v_call: TRBV28
d_call: TRBD1
clone_size: NA
j_call: TRBJ1-2
cdr3_aa: CASSSPRQGANYGYTF
cdr3_nt: TGTGCCAGCAGTTCGCCTCGACAGGGGGCTAACTATGGCTACACCTTC

cdr3_length: 14
v_call: TRBV2
d_call: TRBD1
clone_size: NA
j_call: TRBJ1-4
cdr3_aa: CASSESGTGEKLFF
cdr3_nt: TGTGCCAGCAGTGAGAGTGGGACAGGGGAAAAACTGTTTTTT

cdr3_length: 14
v_call: TRBV27
d_call: NA
clone_size: NA
j_call: TRBJ2-1
cdr3_aa: CASSRQMEGNEQFF
cdr3_nt: TGTGCCAGCAGTCGACAAATGGAGGGCAATGAGCAGTTCTTC

cdr3_length: 15
v_call: TRBV11-3
d_call: NA
clone_size: NA
j_call: TRBJ2-7
cdr3_aa: CASSLAGEMAYEQYF
cdr3_nt: TGTGCCAGCAGCTTAGCGGGGGAGATGGCCTACGAGCAGTACTTC

cdr3_length: 16
v_call: TRBV28
d_call: TRBD1
clone_size: NA
j_call: TRBJ1-6
cdr3_aa: CASSEHGTGRNSPLHF
cdr3_nt: TGTGCCAGCAGTGAGCACGGGACAGGCCGTAATTCACCCCTCCACTTT

cdr3_length: 15
v_call: TRBV28
d_call: NA
clone_size: NA
j_call: TRBJ2-2
cdr3_aa: CASSSPRGNTGELFF
cdr3_nt: TGTGCCAGCAGCTCACCGCGGGGGAACACCGGGGAGCTGTTTTTT

cdr3_length: 15
v_call: TRBV10-1
d_call: TRBD1
clone_size: NA
j_call: TRBJ2-7
cdr3_aa: CASSPRQGGVHEQYF
cdr3_nt: TGCGCCAGCAGCCCAAGACAGGGGGGTGTTCACGAGCAGTACTTC

cdr3_length: 15
v_call: TRBV7-2
d_call: NA
clone_size: NA
j_call: TRBJ2-2
cdr3_aa: CASSRRGSNTGELFF
cdr3_nt: TGTGCCAGCAGCCGCCGAGGGTCGAACACCGGGGAGCTGTTTTTT

cdr3_length: 13
v_call: TRBV28
d_call: NA
clone_size: few
j_call: TRBJ2-7
cdr3_aa: CASSLQGPYEQYF
cdr3_nt: TGTGCCAGCAGTTTACAGGGGCCCTACGAGCAGTACTTC

cdr3_length: 16
v_call: TRBV11-2
d_call: NA
clone_size: NA
j_call: TRBJ1-5
cdr3_aa: CASSLDGTRSNQPQHF
cdr3_nt: TGTGCCAGCAGCTTGGACGGGACACGTAGCAATCAGCCCCAGCATTTT

cdr3_length: 14
v_call: TRBV19
d_call: NA
clone_size: NA
j_call: TRBJ1-5
cdr3_aa: CASSIGGGGQPQHF
cdr3_nt: TGTGCCAGTAGTATAGGGGGGGGCGGGCAGCCCCAGCATTTT

cdr3_length: 14
v_call: TRBV7-9
d_call: NA
clone_size: NA
j_call: TRBJ1-3
cdr3_aa: CASSSIGTPNTIYF
cdr3_nt: TGTGCCAGCAGCTCTATCGGGACACCTAACACCATATATTTT

cdr3_length: 16
v_call: TRBV5-1
d_call: TRBD2
clone_size: NA
j_call: TRBJ2-3
cdr3_aa: CASSSLSGGGTDTQYF
cdr3_nt: TGCGCCAGCAGCTCCCTTAGCGGGGGGGGCACAGATACGCAGTATTTT

cdr3_length: 13
v_call: TRBV7-3
d_call: NA
clone_size: NA
j_call: TRBJ2-5
cdr3_aa: CASSLGAQETQYF
cdr3_nt: TGTGCCAGCAGCTTAGGGGCCCAAGAGACCCAGTACTTC

cdr3_length: 21
v_call: TRBV7-8
d_call: TRBD1
clone_size: few
j_call: TRBJ1-1
cdr3_aa: CASSPEDREGSVMGKHAEAFF
cdr3_nt: TGTGCCAGCAGCCCCGAGGACAGGGAAGGAAGTGTTATGGGTAAACACGCTGAAGCTTTCTTT

cdr3_length: 13
v_call: TRBV5-1
d_call: NA
clone_size: NA
j_call: TRBJ2-3
cdr3_aa: CASSSATPDTQYF
cdr3_nt: TGCGCCAGCAGCTCCGCCACTCCAGATACGCAGTATTTT

cdr3_length: 12
v_call: TRBV30
d_call: NA
clone_size: NA
j_call: TRBJ2-7
cdr3_aa: CAWSKTGYEQYF
cdr3_nt: TGTGCCTGGAGTAAGACGGGCTACGAGCAGTACTTC

cdr3_length: 16
v_call: TRBV4-3
d_call: TRBD2
clone_size: NA
j_call: TRBJ2-3
cdr3_aa: CASSRGLAGVSGTQYF
cdr3_nt: TGCGCCAGCAGCCGAGGACTAGCGGGGGTGAGCGGTACGCAGTATTTT

cdr3_length: 13
v_call: TRBV30
d_call: TRBD1
clone_size: NA
j_call: TRBJ1-1
cdr3_aa: CAWFRDRGRGAFF
cdr3_nt: TGTGCCTGGTTCCGGGACAGGGGGCGCGGAGCTTTCTTT

cdr3_length: 14
v_call: TRBV5-5
d_call: NA
clone_size: few
j_call: TRBJ1-6
cdr3_aa: CASSEQVLRGPLHF
cdr3_nt: TGTGCCAGCAGCGAACAGGTTCTAAGGGGACCCCTCCACTTT

cdr3_length: 15
v_call: TRBV6-1
d_call: NA
clone_size: once
j_call: TRBJ1-2
cdr3_aa: CASSENFQGNYGYTF
cdr3_nt: TGTGCCAGCAGTGAAAATTTCCAGGGGAACTATGGCTACACCTTC

cdr3_length: 14
v_call: TRBV4-2
d_call: NA
clone_size: NA
j_call: TRBJ1-2
cdr3_aa: CASSQAPGSYGYTF
cdr3_nt: TGTGCCAGCAGCCAAGCTCCGGGGAGCTATGGCTACACCTTC